This TCR beta chain was sequenced for a study of T cell responses to AZD1222 COVID-19 vaccine. This clone appeared a single time. Method: immunoSEQ multiplex PCR; TCRdb's copy keeps in-frame clones and lacks some. The sample contains about 150,000 clones, 85% to 95% of which appear only once. The TCR was taken from an adult in good health. This specimen was peripheral blood, taken on day 0 of AZD1222 vaccination.

CDR3 loop: CASLLQDITYEQYF. CDR3 sequence (DNA): TGTGCCAGCCTTCTTCAGGACATAACCTACGAGCAGTACTTC. This chain joins TRBV2 and TRBJ2-7, with D perhaps matching TRBD1 (5 bases). Germline CDR1 and CDR2: SNHLY and FYNNEI. V lost 8 bases and J lost 2, with 16 bases in between. The CDR3 length is 14 residues. The variable domain in full, with the rest retrieved from reference TRBV2 and TRBJ2-7, is EPEVTQTPSHQVTQMGQEVILRCVPISNHLYFYWYRQILGQKVEFLVSFYNNEISEKSEIFDDQFSVERPDGSNFTLKIRSTKLEDSAMYFCASLLQDITYEQYFGPGTRLTVT.